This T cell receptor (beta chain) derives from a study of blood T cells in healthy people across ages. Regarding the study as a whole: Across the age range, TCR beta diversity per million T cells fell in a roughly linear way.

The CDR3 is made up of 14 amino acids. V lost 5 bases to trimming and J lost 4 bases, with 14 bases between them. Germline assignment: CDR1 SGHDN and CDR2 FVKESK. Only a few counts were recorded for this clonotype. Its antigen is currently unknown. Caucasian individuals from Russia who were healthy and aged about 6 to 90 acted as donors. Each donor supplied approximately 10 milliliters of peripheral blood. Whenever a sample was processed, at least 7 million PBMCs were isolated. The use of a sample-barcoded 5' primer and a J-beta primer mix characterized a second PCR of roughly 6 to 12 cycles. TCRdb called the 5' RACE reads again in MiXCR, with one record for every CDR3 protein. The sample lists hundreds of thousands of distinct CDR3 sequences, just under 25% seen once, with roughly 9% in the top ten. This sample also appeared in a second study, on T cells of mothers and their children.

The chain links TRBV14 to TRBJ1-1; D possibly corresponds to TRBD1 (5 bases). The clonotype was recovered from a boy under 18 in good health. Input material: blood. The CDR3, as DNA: TGTGCCAGCAGCTTCGGACAATCGGCCACTGAAGCTTTCTTT. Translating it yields CASSFGQSATEAFF.